A selection of T cell receptor beta chains follows, all from one sample in a study of blood T cell repertoires in COVID-19. The table came from immunoSEQ multiplex PCR; TCRdb's copy has only in-frame clones and leaves some out. The table shows roughly 120,000 clones, with roughly nine tenths occurring only once. Sequences were obtained from peripheral blood. The receptor source for this set is a human donor in a cohort sampled during active COVID-19. Each CDR3 is given with its conserved first and last residue. D genes are given only for firm matches. Clone size is given for some rows only: seen once, a few or many times, or a class if the clone is expanded.

j_call clone_size d_call v_call cdr3_nt cdr3_aa
TRBJ1-3 . . TRBV7-2 TGTGCCAGCAGCTTAGGCGGGCTTCGCTCTGGAAACACCATATATTTT CASSLGGLRSGNTIYF
TRBJ2-1 . TRBD2 TRBV12-5 TGTGCTAGTGGTTTACCACTAGCGGGGGACAATGAGCAGTTCTTC CASGLPLAGDNEQFF
TRBJ2-2 . . TRBV5-1 TGCGCCAGCAGCGAACTTCAGGGTTCCGGGGAGCTGTTTTTT CASSELQGSGELFF
TRBJ2-1 . TRBD2 TRBV30 TGTGCCTGGAGTGTACGCGGGGGGTCCGGGGAGCAGTTCTTC CAWSVRGGSGEQFF
TRBJ1-6 . TRBD1 TRBV5-4 TGTGCCAGCAGCTTTTACGGGACAGTAAATTCACCCCTCCACTTT CASSFYGTVNSPLHF
TRBJ2-5 . . TRBV19 TGTGCCAGTAGTATAGTTCCAGGAGGAGAGACCCAGTACTTC CASSIVPGGETQYF
TRBJ1-5 . TRBD1 TRBV29-1 TGCAGCGTCGCCGAGGGGGCGCGTAATCAGCCCCAGCATTTT CSVAEGARNQPQHF
TRBJ2-7 . TRBD2 TRBV11-3 TGTGCCAGCAGCCCCCGGACTAGCGCGTACGAGCAGTACTTC CASSPRTSAYEQYF
TRBJ1-1 . . TRBV7-9 TGTGCCAGCAGGTCCACAGGTTTCGGCACTGAAGCTTTCTTT CASRSTGFGTEAFF
TRBJ1-5 . TRBD1 TRBV4-2 TGTGCCAGCAGCCAAGCAATGGGACAGGGGACAAATCAGCCCCAGCATTTT CASSQAMGQGTNQPQHF
TRBJ2-2 . . TRBV6-5 TGTGCCCGTCCCCACAGGGTTGGCGCCGGGGAGCTGTTTTTT CARPHRVGAGELFF
TRBJ2-1 . . TRBV24-1 TGTGCCACCAGTGATTCCGGGAGGCAGTTCTTC CATSDSGRQFF
TRBJ2-4 . . TRBV2 TGTGCCAGCATTCCCAGCGCGGCAGCCAAAAACATTCAGTACTTC CASIPSAAAKNIQYF
TRBJ1-2 . . TRBV12-3/TRBV12-4 TGTGCCAGCACCCAGGGGATGGGGGGCTACACCTTC CASTQGMGGYTF
TRBJ2-7 . TRBD1 TRBV30 TGTGCCTGGAAACTACAGGGGTCCTCCTACGAGCAGTACTTC CAWKLQGSSYEQYF
TRBJ1-2 . . TRBV6-5 TGTGCCAGCAGCCTCCGGACAGCTACCCACTATGGCTACACCTTC CASSLRTATHYGYTF
TRBJ1-3 . . TRBV4-1 TGCGCCAGCAGCCAAGATAGAACTGGAAACACCATATATTTT CASSQDRTGNTIYF
TRBJ2-3 few TRBD2 TRBV5-1 TGCGCCAGCAGCTCCGGGGGGGGTACGCAGTATTTT CASSSGGGTQYF
TRBJ2-7 . . TRBV10-3 TGTGCCATCAGTGACTACTACGAGCAGTACTTC CAISDYYEQYF
TRBJ1-6 once TRBD1 TRBV7-8 TGTGCCAGCAGCTTATCCACAACGCAGGGGGCTAATTCACCCCTCCACTTT CASSLSTTQGANSPLHF
TRBJ1-4 . TRBD1 TRBV6-5 TGTGCCAGCAGTATCCGACAGGGAAAGGAAAAACTGTTTTTT CASSIRQGKEKLFF
TRBJ2-7 . . TRBV29-1 TGCAGCGTAACAGACGCCAGGGGTCTCTACGAGCAGTACTTC CSVTDARGLYEQYF
TRBJ1-2 . . TRBV30 TGTGCCTGGAGTGACGGGGGGGAGGTCCTTGGCTACACCTTC CAWSDGGEVLGYTF
TRBJ1-1 . . TRBV7-6 TGTGCCAGCAGCTTAGGGGGGCGTAATCTGAACACTGAAGCTTTCTTT CASSLGGRNLNTEAFF
TRBJ1-2 . . TRBV7-3 TGTGCCAGCAGCTTAACGGAAACAGGGTTAGGTGGCTACACCTTC CASSLTETGLGGYTF
TRBJ2-4 . TRBD2 TRBV9 TGTGCCAGCAGCGTATTCAGCGGGAGGACGTCCGGAAACATTCAGTACTTC CASSVFSGRTSGNIQYF
TRBJ2-1 . TRBD2 TRBV25-1 TGTGCCAGCAGTGAGGGCTGGGCTAGCGGGAGCAATGAGCAGTTCTTC CASSEGWASGSNEQFF